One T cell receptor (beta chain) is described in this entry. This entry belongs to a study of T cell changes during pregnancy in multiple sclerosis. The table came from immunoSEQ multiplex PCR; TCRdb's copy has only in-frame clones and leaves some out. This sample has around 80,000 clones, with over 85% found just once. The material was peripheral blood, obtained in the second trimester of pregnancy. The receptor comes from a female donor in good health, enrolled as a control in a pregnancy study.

CDR3 nucleotides: TGCGCCAGCAGCTTGTGGGAGGGTATGACAGATACGCAGTATTTT. It translates to CASSLWEGMTDTQYF. The V gene is TRBV5-1, the J gene TRBJ2-3, with 7 positions matching TRBD2. The J segment lost 3 bases and the V segment lost 1 base, leaving 5 bases of the junction unmatched. Germline V CDR1 and CDR2: SGHRS, YFSETQ. The CDR3 has 15 residues.